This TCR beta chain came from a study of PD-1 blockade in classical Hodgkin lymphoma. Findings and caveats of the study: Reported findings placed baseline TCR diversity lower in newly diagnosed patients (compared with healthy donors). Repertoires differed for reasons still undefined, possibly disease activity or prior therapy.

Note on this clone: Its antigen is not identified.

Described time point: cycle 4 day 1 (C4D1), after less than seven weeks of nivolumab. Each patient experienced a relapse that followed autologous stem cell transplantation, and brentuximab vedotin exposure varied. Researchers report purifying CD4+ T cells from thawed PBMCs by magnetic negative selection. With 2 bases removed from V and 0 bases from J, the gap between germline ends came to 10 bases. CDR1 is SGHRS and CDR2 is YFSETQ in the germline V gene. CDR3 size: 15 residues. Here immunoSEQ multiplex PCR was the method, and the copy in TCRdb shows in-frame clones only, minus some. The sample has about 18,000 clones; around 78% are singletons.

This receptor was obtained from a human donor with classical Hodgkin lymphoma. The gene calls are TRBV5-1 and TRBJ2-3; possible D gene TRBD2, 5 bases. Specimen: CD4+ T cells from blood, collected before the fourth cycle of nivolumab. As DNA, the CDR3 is TGCGCCAGCAGCTTTGCGAGGACTAGCACAGATACGCAGTATTTT. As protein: CASSFARTSTDTQYF.